A single sample gave rise to the 18 T cell receptor beta chains below, sequenced in a study of CD8 T cells in Susac syndrome. A quantity of about 0.5 to 1 ug RNA underwent reverse transcription using random hexamers. TCRdb ran MiXCR on the immunoSEQ multiplex PCR reads and lists one entry per CDR3 protein. The sample has some 200,000 distinct CDR3 sequences, 90% to 95% seen once. The specimen was CD4+ T cells from PBMCs. The receptors come from a human donor with multiple sclerosis.

The chain joins TRBV2 to TRBJ1-1; D unclear. V shed 1 base and J shed 8 bases, with 8 bases lying between them. From germline, CDR1 is SNHLY and CDR2 FYNNEI. This CDR3 has 12 residues. The CDR3 nucleotides read TGTGCCAGCAGTGAAGGCGAGGGAGAAGCTTTCTTT. Translating gives CASSEGEGEAFF.

Here the CDR3 DNA reads TGCAGTGCTAGGGGTGTATCCACAGATACGCAGTATTTT. It yields the protein CSARGVSTDTQYF. This rearrangement joins TRBV20-1 to TRBJ2-3; D is unresolved. The V and J ends lost 3 bases and 2 bases respectively, with 9 bases between them. The germline V gene encodes CDR1 DFQATT and CDR2 SNEGSKA (reference sequence). The CDR3 covers 13 residues.

The V call is TRBV5-1, the J call TRBJ2-7; 7 bases match TRBD2. The CDR3 length is 11 residues. From germline, CDR1 is SGHRS and CDR2 YFSETQ. With 4 bases clipped from V and 9 bases from J, the junction kept 4 bases outside the gene matches. The CDR3 sequence: CASSSGTVQYF. CDR3 in DNA: TGCGCCAGCAGCAGCGGGACCGTGCAGTACTTC.

The gene calls are TRBV20-1 and TRBJ2-5, with 9 nucleotides matching TRBD1. The germline V gene encodes CDR1 DFQATT and CDR2 SNEGSKA (reference sequence). V lost 5 bases, J lost 5 bases, and 6 bases stayed unmatched. The CDR3 extends over 13 amino acids. CDR3: CSAPTGGGETQYF. The CDR3 DNA reads TGCAGTGCTCCGACAGGGGGAGGGGAGACCCAGTACTTC.

This clonotype appeared a single time. The rearrangement uses TRBV6-5 and TRBJ1-2, with D perhaps TRBD1 (6 bases). The CDR3 loop spans 12 amino acids. The germline V and J ends were trimmed by 6 bases and 8 bases, with 13 bases remaining between them. CDR1 MNHEY and CDR2 SVGAGI come from the germline V gene. DNA of the CDR3: TGTGCCAGCAGCTCCCAGGGGCAGGGCTACACCTTC. Translated: CASSSQGQGYTF.

The chain combines TRBV24-1 with TRBJ2-3, with D perhaps TRBD1 (7 bases). With 3 bases removed from V and 2 bases from J, the gap between germline ends came to 14 bases. This CDR3 has 16 amino acids. Germline V CDR1 and CDR2: KGHDR, SFDVKD. For the CDR3, the DNA is TGTGCCACCAGTGATCAGGGGGGAGGACTCACAGATACGCAGTATTTT. Translating it yields CATSDQGGGLTDTQYF.

The rearrangement uses TRBV12-3 or TRBV12-4 and TRBJ1-2; unclear D gene. CDR3 length equals 13 residues. V was trimmed by 6 bases and J by 0 bases, leaving 8 bases between them. The CDR3 loop reads CASRFGANYGYTF. CDR3 nucleotides: TGTGCCAGCAGGTTCGGGGCTAACTATGGCTACACCTTC.

This rearrangement joins TRBV7-9 to TRBJ2-3; perhaps TRBD2 as D (6 bases). Trimming removed 3 bases from V and 0 bases from J, with 10 bases in between. Germline CDR1 SEHNR, CDR2 FQNEAQ (reference sequence). This CDR3 has 15 amino acids. CDR3 in amino acids: CASSLGDFSTDTQYF. CDR3 nucleotide sequence: TGTGCCAGCAGCTTGGGGGACTTTAGCACAGATACGCAGTATTTT. Full variable domain (missing parts from reference TRBV7-9 and TRBJ2-3): DTGVSQNPRHKITKRGQNVTFRCDPISEHNRLYWYRQTLGQGPEFLTYFQNEAQLEKSRLLSDRFSAERPKGSFSTLEIQRTEQGDSAMYLCASSLGDFSTDTQYFGPGTRLTVL.

The chain combines TRBV18 with TRBJ1-2; perhaps TRBD1 as D (5 bases). Germline CDR1 reads KGHSH; CDR2 reads LQKENI. V lost 3 bases and J 8 bases, leaving 19 bases between the germline ends. This CDR3 contains 15 residues. The CDR3 loop is CASSPPIWQGGGYTF. In DNA form, the CDR3 reads TGTGCCAGCTCACCGCCTATTTGGCAGGGCGGCGGCTACACCTTC. Together with reference TRBV18 and TRBJ1-2, the CDR3 gives the full variable domain: NAGVMQNPRHLVRRRGQEARLRCSPMKGHSHVYWYRQLPEEGLKFMVYLQKENIIDESGMPKERFSAEFPKEGPSILRIQQVVRGDSAAYFCASSPPIWQGGGYTFGSGTRLTVV.

CDR3 DNA: TGTGCCAGCAGCTCCGCAGGGGGACAGAGGGGTTACGAGCAGTACTTC. Translating it yields CASSSAGGQRGYEQYF. V and J are TRBV7-2 and TRBJ2-7; 7 nucleotides match TRBD1. Germline values: CDR1 SGHTA, CDR2 FQGNSA. The CDR3 consists of 16 residues. The J segment lost 4 bases and the V segment lost 4 bases, leaving 13 bases of the junction unmatched.

With respect to this clonotype: A read error may account for a junction end that differs from germline. The CDR3 reads CAISDSGFSTEVFF. CDR3 DNA: TGTGCCATCAGTGATTCGGGATTTAGCACTGAAGTTTTCTTT. V is TRBV10-3 and J is TRBJ1-1; D not resolved. The CDR3 sequence is 14 residues long. Germline V gene sequence: CDR1 ENHRY, CDR2 SYGVKD.

The chain combines TRBV3-1 with TRBJ2-1; D not certain. The germline V gene encodes CDR1 LGHDT and CDR2 YNNKEL (reference sequence). V was clipped by 10 bases and J by 0 bases, with 10 bases between them. CDR3 length equals 13 residues. CDR3 in DNA: TGTGCCACAGGACCCAGCTCCTACAATGAGCAGTTCTTC. This gives the protein CATGPSSYNEQFF.

The chain has TRBV21-1 and TRBJ1-5; the D call TRBD1 from the table was never checked on the DNA. TRBV21-1 is a documented pseudogene. This CDR3 is built from 12 residues. The CDR3 loop is CASSKGGQPQHF. The CDR3 nucleotides read TGTGCCAGCAGCAAAGGGGGGCAGCCCCAGCATTTT.

The chain has TRBV12-3 or TRBV12-4 and TRBJ1-4; 8 positions match TRBD1. J lost 7 bases, V lost 3 bases, and 4 bases had no gene match. CDR3 length equals 14 residues. The CDR3 DNA follows: TGTGCCAGCAGTTTGGGTCAGGGGGCTGAAAAACTGTTTTTT. Translated: CASSLGQGAEKLFF.

This chain joins TRBV7-9 and TRBJ2-6; no firm D call. Per germline, CDR1 SEHNR and CDR2 FQNEAQ (reference sequence). V dropped 4 bases and J dropped 0 bases, with 7 bases sitting between them. There are 15 residues in the CDR3. CDR3 loop: CASSSKGSGANVLTF. The CDR3 DNA is TGTGCCAGCAGCTCGAAGGGCTCTGGGGCCAACGTCCTGACTTTC.

The chain uses TRBV18 and TRBJ2-5; no reliable D call. The CDR3 has 14 residues. Looked up from germline, CDR1 is KGHSH and CDR2 is LQKENI. V was cut by 3 bases and J by 5 bases, with 13 bases left in between. The CDR3 nucleotides are TGTGCCAGCTCACCCCCAGAGGCCGGGGAGACCCAGTACTTC. It translates to CASSPPEAGETQYF. Combining the CDR3 with reference TRBV18 and TRBJ2-5 gives the whole variable domain NAGVMQNPRHLVRRRGQEARLRCSPMKGHSHVYWYRQLPEEGLKFMVYLQKENIIDESGMPKERFSAEFPKEGPSILRIQQVVRGDSAAYFCASSPPEAGETQYFGPGTRLLVL.

This clonotype was detected only once. V and J are TRBV19 and TRBJ2-3; D possibly uses TRBD1 or TRBD2 (5 bases each). The CDR3 is 13 amino acids. The V gene's germline CDR1 is LNHDA and CDR2 SQIVND (reference sequence). The germline V and J ends were trimmed by 1 base and 4 bases, with 6 bases remaining between them. CDR3 region: CASSIGDPDTQYF. The CDR3 DNA reads TGTGCCAGTAGTATAGGGGACCCAGATACGCAGTATTTT.

V and J are TRBV28 and TRBJ2-5; no definite D call. Trimming shortened V by 1 base and J by 4 bases, and 7 bases separated the two germline ends. Germline V CDR1 and CDR2: MDHEN, SYDVKM. This CDR3 region has 13 residues. CDR3 residues: CASSLYISETQYF. For the CDR3, the DNA is TGTGCCAGCAGTTTATACATATCAGAGACCCAGTACTTC.